The 18 T cell receptor beta chains below come from one sample, sequenced in a study of Graves' ophthalmopathy and Graves' hyperthyroidism. TCR beta CDR3 amplification used RNA transcripts. HTBI primers were employed in first-round RT-PCR, then a second-round multiplex PCR followed. One entry per CDR3 protein, called by TCRdb with MiXCR from the multiplex PCR reads. Here the sample spans roughly 60,000 distinct CDR3 sequences, roughly half being singletons. Sequencing was done on a sample of peripheral blood. All receptors come from an adult woman with Graves' ophthalmopathy.

The V and J genes are TRBV4-3 and TRBJ1-2; 7 bases map to TRBD1. After removal of 0 bases from V and 2 bases from J, the junction contained 6 bases not matched to a gene. The germline V gene encodes CDR1 LGHNA and CDR2 YSLEER. The CDR3 consists of 16 residues. The CDR3 DNA follows: TGCGCCAGCAGCCAAGACCGGGACAGCCGCAACTATGGCTACACCTTC. It yields the protein CASSQDRDSRNYGYTF.

As regards this clonotype: Without the conserved terminal phenylalanine or tryptophan, this CDR3 likely stems from a read error. The rearrangement joins TRBV2 to TRBJ1-5; D not certain. Germline CDR1 reads SNHLY; CDR2 reads FYNNEI. The CDR3 contains 14 residues. The CDR3 DNA sequence: TGTGCCAGCACCGGCTTATTTAGCAATCAGCTCCAGCATTCT. It specifies CASTGLFSNQLQHS.

The table lists this clonotype with many counts. The V gene is TRBV7-9, the J gene TRBJ2-1; D is perhaps TRBD2 (6 bases). V shed 5 bases and J shed 5 bases, with 16 bases lying between them. CDR1 is SEHNR and CDR2 is FQNEAQ in the germline V gene (reference sequence). This CDR3 has 15 amino acids. DNA of the CDR3: TGTGCCAGCAGCCCCGCTTTCGGGAGAAACAATGAGCAGTTCTTC. Amino acids: CASSPAFGRNNEQFF.

The rearrangement joins TRBV7-3 to TRBJ2-2; D remains unclear. V shed 6 bases and J shed 6 bases, with 14 bases lying between them. The CDR3 has 14 amino acids. From germline, CDR1 is SGHTA and CDR2 FQGTGA. Here the CDR3 DNA reads TGTGCCAGCAGTTACTCGGTGGTTTCCGGGGAGCTGTTTTTT. Protein product: CASSYSVVSGELFF.

With regard to this clonotype: One end of the junction fails to match germline, which may point to a read error. J is TRBJ2-3 and V is TRBV11-2, with TRBD2 as a possible D gene (6 bases). The germline gives CDR1 SGHAT, CDR2 FQNNGV. The CDR3 length is 15 residues. The CDR3 DNA reads TGTGCCAGCAGCCTCCTAGCGCGAGGACCAGATACTCAGTATTTT. It is translated as CASSLLARGPDTQYF.

With regard to this clonotype: The conserved closing phenylalanine or tryptophan is absent in this CDR3, likely reflecting a read error. The DNA is left out, because the CDR3 cannot be placed on it with certainty; the CDR3 is given as TCRdb lists it. This rearrangement joins TRBV25-1 to TRBJ2-2; the table gives TRBD1 as D, unverified against the DNA. CDR1 and CDR2 from the germline V gene are MGHDK and SYGVNS. The CDR3 totals 14 residues, both ends included. The CDR3 loop reads CAIGGQSNTGELLY.

This clonotype has only a few counts. This chain connects TRBV25-1 to TRBJ1-2; TRBD1 matches at 9 bases. The CDR3 runs to 16 residues. The germline V gene has CDR1 MGHDK and CDR2 SYGVNS. V lost 0 bases and J lost 9; bases outside the gene matches: 11. The CDR3 loop reads CASSEYTGTGRRSYTF. DNA for the CDR3: TGTGCCAGCAGTGAATATACTGGGACAGGGCGTCGTAGCTACACCTTC.

The rearrangement links TRBV7-2 to TRBJ1-4; D perhaps matches TRBD1 (5 bases). Germline V CDR1 and CDR2: SGHTA, FQGNSA. This CDR3 has 12 amino acids. Trimming shortened V by 0 bases and J by 11 bases, and 7 bases separated the two germline ends. The CDR3 reads CASSLAGGKLFF. CDR3 nucleotide sequence: TGTGCCAGCAGCTTAGCGGGGGGGAAACTGTTTTTT.

The sample holds many counts of this clonotype. This chain connects TRBV15 to TRBJ2-3, with no clear D. Looked up from germline, CDR1 is LNHNV and CDR2 is YYDKDF (reference sequence). The V end lost 3 bases, the J end lost 2 bases, and 9 bases lay between the germline ends. CDR3 length equals 14 residues. As DNA, the CDR3 is TGTGCCACCAGCAGCGGCCCTGACACAGATACGCAGTATTTT. The encoded protein is CATSSGPDTDTQYF.

This chain's CDR3 is CASSQDRDGTDTQYF. The DNA of the CDR3 is TGCGCCAGCAGCCAAGATCGGGACGGCACAGATACGCAGTATTTT. The chain recombines TRBV4-3 with TRBJ2-3; D could derive from TRBD1 or TRBD2 (5 bases each). Trimming removed 0 bases at V and 1 base at J, with 8 bases between. The CDR3 length is 15 residues. CDR1 and CDR2 from the germline V gene are LGHNA and YSLEER.

In its sample, this clonotype was seen many times. The genes are TRBV28 and TRBJ1-3; D is unresolved. This CDR3 spans 12 amino acids. V dropped 6 bases and J dropped 7 bases, with 10 bases sitting between them. Germline V gene sequence: CDR1 MDHEN, CDR2 SYDVKM. Here the CDR3 DNA reads TGTGCCAGCAGCCGAAACAGTAACACCATATATTTT. Protein: CASSRNSNTIYF.

On this clonotype: A much larger clone is a single base away; this may be a read error. This rearrangement joins TRBV28 to TRBJ2-7, with D perhaps matching TRBD2 (6 bases). The CDR3 consists of 15 residues. V lost 1 base and J 6 bases, leaving 16 bases between the germline ends. Germline values: CDR1 MDHEN, CDR2 SYDVKM. The CDR3 here is CASSLFSAGIAEQYF. CDR3 bases: TGTGCCAGCAGTTTATTCTCAGCGGGTATCGCCGAGCAGTACTTC. Looking up the rest from reference TRBV28 and TRBJ2-7 gives the full variable domain: DVKVTQSSRYLVKRTGEKVFLECVQDMDHENMFWYRQDPGLGLRLIYFSYDVKMKEKGDIPEGYSVSREKKERFSLILESASTNQTSMYLCASSLFSAGIAEQYFGPGTRLTVT.

With respect to this clonotype: A junction end diverges from the germline sequence, so it may reflect a read error. The rearrangement joins TRBV30 to TRBJ1-3, with TRBD1 matching over 7 bases. Germline V gene lookup returns CDR1 GTSNPN and CDR2 SVGIG (reference sequence). The CDR3 runs 12 residues. This CDR3 is CALQGSGNTICF. CDR3 in DNA: TGTGCCTTACAGGGGTCTGGAAACACCATATGTTTT.

This clonotype was picked up many times. This chain joins TRBV29-1 and TRBJ2-7; D is tentatively TRBD1 or TRBD2 (5 bases each). The V and J ends lost 0 bases and 6 bases respectively, with 18 bases between them. This CDR3 has 15 amino acids. Germline CDR1 reads SQVTM; CDR2 reads ANQGSEA. The CDR3: CSVEDSQFRGGEQYF. CDR3 in DNA: TGCAGCGTTGAAGATTCCCAGTTCCGTGGGGGCGAGCAGTACTTC.

This clonotype was detected ten times or more. A much larger clonotype is one base distant, so this may be a read error. V gene TRBV4-2 combines with J gene TRBJ2-7, with 9 bases matching TRBD2. V gave up 0 bases and J gave up 2 bases; unmatched junction bases: 2. The germline V gene has CDR1 LGHNA and CDR2 YNFKEQ. There are 15 residues in the CDR3. Here the CDR3 reads CASSQDSGSAYEQYF. The CDR3 DNA reads as TGTGCCAGCAGCCAAGATAGCGGGAGCGCCTACGAGCAGTACTTC.

The table lists this clonotype with many counts. V is TRBV12-3 or TRBV12-4 and J is TRBJ1-3, with 7 bases fitting TRBD1. Germline trimming cut 6 bases from V and 2 bases from J; bases unmatched to any gene: 4. The CDR3 spans 14 residues. CDR3 in DNA: TGTGCCAGCAGGCAGGGGGAGACTGGAAACACCATATATTTT. It yields the protein CASRQGETGNTIYF.

V and J are TRBV7-9 and TRBJ2-7; 14 positions agree with TRBD2. The CDR3 runs 17 residues. V gave up 4 bases and J gave up 0 bases; unmatched junction bases: 5. CDR1 and CDR2 (germline): SEHNR, FQNEAQ (reference sequence). The CDR3 DNA reads as TGTGCCAGCAGCTCGACTAGCGGGAGGGCCGTCTCCTACGAGCAGTACTTC. Translation: CASSSTSGRAVSYEQYF.

Comment on this clonotype: A junction end diverges from the germline sequence, so it may reflect a read error. J is TRBJ2-3 and V is TRBV6-1; TRBD2 matches at 9 bases. The CDR3 runs to 14 residues. Germline V gives CDR1 MNHNS, CDR2 SASEGT. The CDR3 DNA reads TGTGCCAGCACCTCCGGGACTAGCACAGATACGCAATATTTT. This codes for CASTSGTSTDTQYF.